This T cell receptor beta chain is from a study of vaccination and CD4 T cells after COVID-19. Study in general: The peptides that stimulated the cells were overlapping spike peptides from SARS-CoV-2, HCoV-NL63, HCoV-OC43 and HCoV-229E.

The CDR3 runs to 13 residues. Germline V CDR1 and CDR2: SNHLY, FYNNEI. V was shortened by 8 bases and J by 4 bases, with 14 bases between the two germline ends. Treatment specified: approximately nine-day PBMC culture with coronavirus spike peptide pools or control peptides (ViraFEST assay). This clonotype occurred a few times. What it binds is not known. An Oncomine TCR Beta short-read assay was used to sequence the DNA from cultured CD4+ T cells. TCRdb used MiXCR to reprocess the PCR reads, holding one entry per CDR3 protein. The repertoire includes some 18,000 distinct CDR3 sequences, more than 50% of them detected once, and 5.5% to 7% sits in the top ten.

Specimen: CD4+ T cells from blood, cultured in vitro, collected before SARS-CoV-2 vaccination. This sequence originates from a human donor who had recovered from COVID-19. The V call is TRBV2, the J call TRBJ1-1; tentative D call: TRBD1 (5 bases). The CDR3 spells CASGPGWGTEAFF. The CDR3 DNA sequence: TGTGCCAGCGGTCCAGGGTGGGGCACTGAAGCTTTCTTT.